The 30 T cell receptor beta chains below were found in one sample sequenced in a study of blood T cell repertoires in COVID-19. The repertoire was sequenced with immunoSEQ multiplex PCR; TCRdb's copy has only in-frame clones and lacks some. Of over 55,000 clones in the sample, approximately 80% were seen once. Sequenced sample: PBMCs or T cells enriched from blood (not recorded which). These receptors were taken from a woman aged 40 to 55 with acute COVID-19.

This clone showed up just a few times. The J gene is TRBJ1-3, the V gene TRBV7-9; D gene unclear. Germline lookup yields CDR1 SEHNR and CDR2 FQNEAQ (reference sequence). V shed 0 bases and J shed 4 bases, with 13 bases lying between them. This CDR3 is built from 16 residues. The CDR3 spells CASSLANVRYGNTIYF. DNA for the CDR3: TGTGCCAGCAGCTTAGCTAACGTCCGGTACGGAAACACCATATATTTT.

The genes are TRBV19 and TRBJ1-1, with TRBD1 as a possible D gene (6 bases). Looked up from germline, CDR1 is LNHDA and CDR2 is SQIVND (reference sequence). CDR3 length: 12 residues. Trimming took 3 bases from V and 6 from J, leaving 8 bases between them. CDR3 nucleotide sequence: TGTGCCAGTAGTATTAGGGGGTCTGAAGCTTTCTTT. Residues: CASSIRGSEAFF.

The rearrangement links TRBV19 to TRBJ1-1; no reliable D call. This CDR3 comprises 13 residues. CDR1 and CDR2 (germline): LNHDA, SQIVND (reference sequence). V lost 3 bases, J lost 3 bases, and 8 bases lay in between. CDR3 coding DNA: TGTGCCAGTAGTATTATCTACGACACTGAAGCTTTCTTT. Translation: CASSIIYDTEAFF.

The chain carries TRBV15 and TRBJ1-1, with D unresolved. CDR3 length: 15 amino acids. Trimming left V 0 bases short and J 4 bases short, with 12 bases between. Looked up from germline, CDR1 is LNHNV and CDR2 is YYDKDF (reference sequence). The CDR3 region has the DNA TGTGCCACCAGCAGAGATACGGGGTTGGGCACTGAAGCTTTCTTT. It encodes CATSRDTGLGTEAFF. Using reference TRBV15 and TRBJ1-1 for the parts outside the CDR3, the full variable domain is DAMVIQNPRYQVTQFGKPVTLSCSQTLNHNVMYWYQQKSSQAPKLLFHYYDKDFNNEADTPDNFQSRRPNTSFCFLDIRSPGLGDTAMYLCATSRDTGLGTEAFFGQGTRLTVV.

The CDR3 DNA reads TGTGCCAGCAGTGAGGGCAGGGCCCGCCTTAGGGGTTATGGCTACACCTTC. Translation: CASSEGRARLRGYGYTF. The V gene is TRBV2, the J gene TRBJ1-2, with a weak D call TRBD1 (5 bases). Germline V gene sequence: CDR1 SNHLY, CDR2 FYNNEI. The CDR3 has 17 amino acids. Trimming removed 3 bases at V and 5 bases at J, with 22 bases between.

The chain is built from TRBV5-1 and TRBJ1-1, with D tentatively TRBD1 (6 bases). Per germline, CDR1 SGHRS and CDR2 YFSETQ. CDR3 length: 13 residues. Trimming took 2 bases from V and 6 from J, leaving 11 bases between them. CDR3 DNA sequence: TGCGCCAGCAGCTTTGGGGGCCGCCCTGAAGCTTTCTTT. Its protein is CASSFGGRPEAFF.

The CDR3 DNA reads as TGTGCCACCAGCTACGCTCGGGGCGGGAGGTGGGATACGCAGTATTTT. Its protein product is CATSYARGGRWDTQYF. This chain links TRBV15 with TRBJ2-3, with 8 bases identical to TRBD2. Germline assignment: CDR1 LNHNV and CDR2 YYDKDF (reference sequence). The CDR3 has 16 amino acids. V was clipped by 5 bases and J by 6 bases; unmatched bases: 13.

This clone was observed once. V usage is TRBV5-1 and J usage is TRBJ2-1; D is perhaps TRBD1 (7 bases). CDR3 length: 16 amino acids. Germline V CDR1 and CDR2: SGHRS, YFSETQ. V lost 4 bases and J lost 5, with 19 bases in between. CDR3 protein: CASSGDRAGSNNEQFF. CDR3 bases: TGCGCCAGCAGCGGAGACAGGGCGGGATCAAACAATGAGCAGTTCTTC.

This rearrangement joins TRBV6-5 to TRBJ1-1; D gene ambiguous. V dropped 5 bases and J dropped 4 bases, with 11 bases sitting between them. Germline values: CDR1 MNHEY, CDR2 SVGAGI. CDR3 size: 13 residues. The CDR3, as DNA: TGTGCCAGCAGTCCCGTCGAGGGCACTGAAGCTTTCTTT. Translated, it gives CASSPVEGTEAFF.

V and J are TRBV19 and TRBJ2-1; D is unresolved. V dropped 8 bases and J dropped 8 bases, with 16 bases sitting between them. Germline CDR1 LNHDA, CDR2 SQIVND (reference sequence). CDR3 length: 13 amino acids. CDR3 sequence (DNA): TGTGCCAGTGGAGCCTCGGCTCTCGATGAGCAGTTCTTC. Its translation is CASGASALDEQFF.

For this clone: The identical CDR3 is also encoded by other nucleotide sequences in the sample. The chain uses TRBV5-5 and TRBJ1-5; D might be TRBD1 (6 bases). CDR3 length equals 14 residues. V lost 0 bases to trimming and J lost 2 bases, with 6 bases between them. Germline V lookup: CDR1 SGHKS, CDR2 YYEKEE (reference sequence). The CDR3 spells CASSLAGGNQPQHF. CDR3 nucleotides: TGTGCCAGCAGCTTGGCAGGGGGCAATCAGCCCCAGCATTTT.

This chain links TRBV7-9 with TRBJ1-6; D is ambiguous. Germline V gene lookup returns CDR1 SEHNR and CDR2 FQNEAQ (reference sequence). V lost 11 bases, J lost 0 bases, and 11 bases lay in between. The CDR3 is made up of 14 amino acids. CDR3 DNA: TGTGCCGCGGGATGGAGCTCCTATAATTCACCCCTCCACTTT. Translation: CAAGWSSYNSPLHF.

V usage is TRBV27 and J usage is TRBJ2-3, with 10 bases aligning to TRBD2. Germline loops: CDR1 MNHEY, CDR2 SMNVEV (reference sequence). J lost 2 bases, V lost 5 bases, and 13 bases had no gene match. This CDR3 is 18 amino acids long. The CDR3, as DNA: TGTGCCAGCAGTCCCTGGACTAGCGGAGCCTCTGTCACAGATACGCAGTATTTT. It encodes CASSPWTSGASVTDTQYF.

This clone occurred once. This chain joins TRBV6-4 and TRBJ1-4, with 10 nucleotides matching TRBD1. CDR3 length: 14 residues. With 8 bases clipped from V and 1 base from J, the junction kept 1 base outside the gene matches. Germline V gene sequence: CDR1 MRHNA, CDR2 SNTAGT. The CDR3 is CASGQGGTNEKLFF. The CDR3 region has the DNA TGTGCCAGCGGACAGGGGGGAACTAATGAAAAACTGTTTTTT.

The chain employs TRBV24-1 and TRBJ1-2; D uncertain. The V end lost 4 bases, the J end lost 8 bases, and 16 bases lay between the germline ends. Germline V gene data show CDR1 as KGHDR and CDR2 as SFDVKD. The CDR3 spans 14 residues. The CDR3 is CATSDPGRAGGYTF. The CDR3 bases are TGTGCCACCAGTGACCCCGGGAGGGCCGGAGGCTACACCTTC.

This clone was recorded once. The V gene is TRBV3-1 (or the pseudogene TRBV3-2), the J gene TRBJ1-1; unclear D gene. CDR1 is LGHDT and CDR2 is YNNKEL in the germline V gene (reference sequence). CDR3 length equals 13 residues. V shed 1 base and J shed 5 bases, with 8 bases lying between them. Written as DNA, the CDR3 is TGTGCCAGCAGCCAAGTGGCGGGAACTGAAGCTTTCTTT. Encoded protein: CASSQVAGTEAFF.

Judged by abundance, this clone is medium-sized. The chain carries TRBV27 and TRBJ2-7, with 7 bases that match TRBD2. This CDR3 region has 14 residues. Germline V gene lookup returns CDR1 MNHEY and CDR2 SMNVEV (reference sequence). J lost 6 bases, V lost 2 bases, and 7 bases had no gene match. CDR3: CASSLKTSRREQYF. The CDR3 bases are TGTGCCAGCAGTTTAAAGACTAGCCGCCGCGAGCAGTACTTC.

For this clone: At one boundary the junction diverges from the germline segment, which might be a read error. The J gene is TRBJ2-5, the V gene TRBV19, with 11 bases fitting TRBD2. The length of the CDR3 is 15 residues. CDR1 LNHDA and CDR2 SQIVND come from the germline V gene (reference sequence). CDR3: CTSSIFGTSGETQYF. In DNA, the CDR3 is TGTACCAGTAGTATTTTTGGGACTAGCGGAGAGACCCAGTACTTC.

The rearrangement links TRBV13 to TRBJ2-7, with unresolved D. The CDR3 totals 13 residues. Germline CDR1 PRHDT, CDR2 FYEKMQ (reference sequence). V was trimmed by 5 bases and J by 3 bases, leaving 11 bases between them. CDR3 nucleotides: TGTGCCAGCAGCCCAGTTCCGCTCTACGAGCAGTACTTC. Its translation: CASSPVPLYEQYF. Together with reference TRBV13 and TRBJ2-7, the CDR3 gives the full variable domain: AAGVIQSPRHLIKEKRETATLKCYPIPRHDTVYWYQQGPGQDPQFLISFYEKMQSDKGSIPDRFSAQQFSDYHSELNMSSLELGDSALYFCASSPVPLYEQYFGPGTRLTVT.

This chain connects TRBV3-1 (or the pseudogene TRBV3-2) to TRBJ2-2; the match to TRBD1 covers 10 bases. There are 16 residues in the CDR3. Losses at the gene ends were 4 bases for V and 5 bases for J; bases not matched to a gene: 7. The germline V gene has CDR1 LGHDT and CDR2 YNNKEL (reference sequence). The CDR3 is CASSRSRTGGTGELFF. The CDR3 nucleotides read TGTGCCAGCAGCCGCTCTCGGACAGGGGGAACCGGGGAGCTGTTTTTT.

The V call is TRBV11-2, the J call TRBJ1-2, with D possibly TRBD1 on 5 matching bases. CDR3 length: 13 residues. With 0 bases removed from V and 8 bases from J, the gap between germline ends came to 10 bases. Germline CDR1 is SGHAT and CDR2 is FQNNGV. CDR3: CASSLDRGVGYTF. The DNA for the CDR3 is TGTGCCAGCAGCTTAGATAGGGGTGTAGGCTACACCTTC. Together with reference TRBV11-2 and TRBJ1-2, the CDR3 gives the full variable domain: EAGVAQSPRYKIIEKRQSVAFWCNPISGHATLYWYQQILGQGPKLLIQFQNNGVVDDSQLPKDRFSAERLKGVDSTLKIQPAKLEDSAVYLCASSLDRGVGYTFGSGTRLTVV.

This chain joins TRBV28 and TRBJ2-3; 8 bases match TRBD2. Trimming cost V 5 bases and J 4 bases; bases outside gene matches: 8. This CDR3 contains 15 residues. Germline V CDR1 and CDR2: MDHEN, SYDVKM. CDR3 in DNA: TGTGCCAGCAGTATCGGGAGGGCCGTCCCAGATACGCAGTATTTT. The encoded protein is CASSIGRAVPDTQYF.

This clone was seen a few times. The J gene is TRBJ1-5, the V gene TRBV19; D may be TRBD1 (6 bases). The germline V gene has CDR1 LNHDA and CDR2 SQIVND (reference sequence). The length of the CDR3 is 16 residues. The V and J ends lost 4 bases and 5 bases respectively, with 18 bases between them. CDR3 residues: CASSTSWNREYQPQHF. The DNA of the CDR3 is TGTGCCAGTAGTACCTCTTGGAACAGGGAGTATCAGCCCCAGCATTTT.

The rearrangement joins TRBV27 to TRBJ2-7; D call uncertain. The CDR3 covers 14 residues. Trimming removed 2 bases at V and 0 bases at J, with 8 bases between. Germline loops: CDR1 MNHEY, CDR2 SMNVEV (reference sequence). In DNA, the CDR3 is TGTGCCAGCAGTTTAGAAAGGAGCTCCTACGAGCAGTACTTC. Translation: CASSLERSSYEQYF.

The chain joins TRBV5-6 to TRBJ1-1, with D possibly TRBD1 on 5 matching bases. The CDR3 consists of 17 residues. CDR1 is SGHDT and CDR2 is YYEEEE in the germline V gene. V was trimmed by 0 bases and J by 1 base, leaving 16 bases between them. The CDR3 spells CASSLVGFRASNTEAFF. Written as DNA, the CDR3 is TGTGCCAGCAGCTTGGTGGGCTTCAGGGCATCGAACACTGAAGCTTTCTTT.

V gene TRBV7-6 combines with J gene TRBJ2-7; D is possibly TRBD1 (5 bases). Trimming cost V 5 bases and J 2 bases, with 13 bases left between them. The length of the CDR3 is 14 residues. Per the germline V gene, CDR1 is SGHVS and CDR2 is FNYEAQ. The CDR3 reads CASSQGARPYEQYF. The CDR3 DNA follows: TGTGCCAGCAGCCAAGGGGCTAGACCCTACGAGCAGTACTTC.

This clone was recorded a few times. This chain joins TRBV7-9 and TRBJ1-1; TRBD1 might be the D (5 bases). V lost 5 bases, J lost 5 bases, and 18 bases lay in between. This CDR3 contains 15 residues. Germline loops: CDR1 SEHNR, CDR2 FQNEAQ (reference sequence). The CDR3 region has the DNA TGTGCCAGCAGCGCGGCTGGTCGGGGGAGAACTGAAGCTTTCTTT. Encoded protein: CASSAAGRGRTEAFF.

The CDR3, as DNA: TGTGCCAGCACCCGGCGGGGCGAGCAGTTCTTC. Translating gives CASTRRGEQFF. The chain couples TRBV6-5 to TRBJ2-1; weak D call: TRBD2 (6 bases). The CDR3 runs to 11 residues. In germline, CDR1 is MNHEY, CDR2 SVGAGI. With 7 bases removed from V and 10 bases from J, the gap between germline ends came to 11 bases.

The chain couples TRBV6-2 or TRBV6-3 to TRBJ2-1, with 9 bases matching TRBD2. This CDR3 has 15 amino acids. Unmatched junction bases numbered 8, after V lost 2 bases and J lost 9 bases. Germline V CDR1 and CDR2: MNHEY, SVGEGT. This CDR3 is CASSYDGGRAGEQFF. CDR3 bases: TGTGCCAGCAGTTACGACGGCGGGAGGGCTGGTGAGCAGTTCTTC.

CDR3 coding DNA: TGTGCCAGCAGCCAAGACCACAGGGGGCATTTCTATGGCTACACCTTC. Its translation is CASSQDHRGHFYGYTF. The chain combines TRBV3-1 (or the pseudogene TRBV3-2) with TRBJ1-2; 9 nucleotides match TRBD1. This CDR3 is 16 amino acids long. The V segment lost 0 bases and the J segment 4 bases; nucleotides outside the gene matches: 6. The germline V gene encodes CDR1 LGHDT and CDR2 YNNKEL (reference sequence).